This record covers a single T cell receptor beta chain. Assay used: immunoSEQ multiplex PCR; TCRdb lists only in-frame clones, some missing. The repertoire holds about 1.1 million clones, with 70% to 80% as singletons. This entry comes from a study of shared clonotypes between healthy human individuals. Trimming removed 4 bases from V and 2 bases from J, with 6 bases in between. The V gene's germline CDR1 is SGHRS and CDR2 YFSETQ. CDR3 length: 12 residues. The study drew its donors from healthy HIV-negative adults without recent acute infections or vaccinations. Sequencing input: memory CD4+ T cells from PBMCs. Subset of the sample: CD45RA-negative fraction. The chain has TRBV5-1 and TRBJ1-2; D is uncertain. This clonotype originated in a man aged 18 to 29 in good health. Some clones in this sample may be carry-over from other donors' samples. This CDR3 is CASSVGNYGYTF. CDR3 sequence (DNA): TGCGCCAGCAGCGTGGGGAACTATGGCTACACCTTC.